A single TCR beta chain is shown here with its context. The antigen is not known. This specimen belongs to a study of shared clonotypes between healthy human individuals. Overall study results and limits: Sampling covered nothing but blood. Tissue TCR repertoires likely differ from those found in blood. Rarefaction analysis demonstrated incomplete sorted-subset sequencing notwithstanding large depth.

This CDR3 is built from 15 residues. Trimming removed 6 bases from V and 4 bases from J, with 18 bases in between. The germline gives CDR1 SGHTA, CDR2 FQGNSA. The repertoire was sequenced with immunoSEQ multiplex PCR; TCRdb's copy has only in-frame clones and lacks some. The top ten clones hold 0.13% of a sample with over 2 million clones, 85% to 95% of them seen once. This clonotype originated in a young man in good health. The sequenced sample consisted of naive CD4+ T cells sorted from blood. The subset: CD45RA+ positively selected. This chain connects TRBV7-2 to TRBJ2-5; the D is unclear. The CDR3 nucleotides are TGTGCCAGCAGTTCACCGGCAGTGGTGGGAGAGACCCAGTACTTC. This sequence encodes CASSSPAVVGETQYF. Variable domain in full (rest from reference TRBV7-2 and TRBJ2-5): GAGVSQSPSNKVTEKGKDVELRCDPISGHTALYWYRQSLGQGLEFLIYFQGNSAPDKSGLPSDRFSAERTGGSVSTLTIQRTQQEDSAVYLCASSSPAVVGETQYFGPGTRLLVL.